This T cell receptor (beta chain) was observed in a study of Graves' ophthalmopathy and Graves' hyperthyroidism. Overall study context: Hyperthyroidism qualified as stable when ophthalmopathy did not develop within 18 months of follow-up. Study-level points and caveats: As the model predicted ophthalmopathy progression, it achieved a sensitivity of 70% to 71% and a specificity of about 72%. In blood, most expanded thyroid clonotypes above 0.001 frequency were also detected.

This clonotype was observed many times. Its antigen is as yet unknown. As the template, RNA transcripts were used to amplify TCR beta CDR3 regions. Second-round multiplex PCR followed a first-round RT-PCR using HTBI primers. From the multiplex PCR reads, TCRdb called clonotypes with MiXCR, one entry per CDR3 protein. The sample carries 450,000 to 600,000 distinct CDR3 sequences, 35% to 45% recorded once. Physicians reached a diagnosis by relying on clinical symptoms, serum thyroxine, TRAb, thyroid ultrasound and orbital computed tomography. CDR3 length: 14 amino acids. V was clipped by 5 bases and J by 9 bases, with 17 bases between them. Germline V gene sequence: CDR1 SEHNR, CDR2 FQNEAQ (reference sequence).

The sequencing sample was made of peripheral blood or thyroid tissue (not recorded which). The sequence was obtained from an adult man with Graves' hyperthyroidism. The chain employs TRBV7-9 and TRBJ1-5, with a tentative D call TRBD1 (5 bases). The CDR3 protein is CASSEGGDGGPQHF. CDR3 nucleotide sequence: TGTGCCAGCAGCGAAGGAGGGGATGGTGGGCCCCAGCATTTT.